What follows are 8 T cell receptor beta chains derived from one specimen sequenced in a study of T cell repertoires in urothelial bladder cancer. Sequencing used immunoSEQ multiplex PCR; TCRdb keeps in-frame clones, though not all of them. The sample contains fewer than 14,000 clones, around 68% of which appear only once. Sequenced input: tumor-infiltrating cells from bladder cancer. These receptors were taken from a human donor with a benign inflammatory bladder lesion.

This chain links TRBV2 with TRBJ1-1; D gene uncertain. Between the trimmed V and J ends, which lost 4 bases and 5 bases, there was a span of 11 bases. The CDR3 runs 13 residues. Germline V gives CDR1 SNHLY, CDR2 FYNNEI. CDR3 DNA sequence: TGTGCCAGCAGTGGTCGGGGAAGGACTGAAGCTTTCTTT. As protein: CASSGRGRTEAFF.

In DNA form, the CDR3 reads TGTGCCACCAGCAGAGGTCGGACCGTATATGGCTACACCTTC. It is translated as CATSRGRTVYGYTF. The chain carries TRBV15 and TRBJ1-2, with D uncertain. The CDR3 spans 14 residues. The V gene's germline CDR1 is LNHNV and CDR2 YYDKDF (reference sequence). V was pared by 1 base and J by 5 bases, with 11 bases between.

The chain uses TRBV2 and TRBJ1-6, with D maybe TRBD1 (5 bases). CDR3 size: 12 residues. The V end lost 4 bases, the J end lost 13 bases, and 11 bases lay between the germline ends. Looked up from germline, CDR1 is SNHLY and CDR2 is FYNNEI. CDR3 DNA: TGTGCCAGCAGTGCCTTCGAGGGGCCCCTCCACTTT. It is translated as CASSAFEGPLHF.

This chain connects TRBV30 to TRBJ1-4, with TRBD1 matching over 9 bases. The CDR3 spans 16 residues. CDR1 GTSNPN and CDR2 SVGIG come from the germline V gene (reference sequence). Trimming cost V 0 bases and J 3 bases; bases outside gene matches: 5. CDR3 sequence: CAWSVLRTGANEKLFF. As DNA, the CDR3 is TGTGCCTGGAGTGTACTGAGGACAGGGGCTAATGAAAAACTGTTTTTT.

V usage is TRBV15 and J usage is TRBJ1-5; D is unclear. The CDR3 is 18 amino acids. The germline V gene encodes CDR1 LNHNV and CDR2 YYDKDF (reference sequence). V gave up 1 base and J gave up 0 bases, with 16 bases separating them. The CDR3 bases are TGTGCCACCAGCAGAGGCGGACCCGCGGGCTATAGCAATCAGCCCCAGCATTTT. It translates to CATSRGGPAGYSNQPQHF.

CDR3 protein: CASSLTGTYGETQYF. The CDR3 DNA follows: TGTGCCAGCAGTCTCACCGGGACATATGGGGAGACCCAGTACTTC. V usage is TRBV27 and J usage is TRBJ2-5, with D possibly TRBD1 on 6 matching bases. Germline V gives CDR1 MNHEY, CDR2 SMNVEV (reference sequence). The CDR3 has 15 amino acids. V was pared by 5 bases and J by 5 bases, with 18 bases between.

This clone came up once. The chain carries TRBV10-3 and TRBJ1-1, with 8 positions matching TRBD1. CDR3 length: 14 amino acids. In germline, CDR1 is ENHRY, CDR2 SYGVKD. V gave up 6 bases and J gave up 6 bases; unmatched junction bases: 9. The CDR3 nucleotides read TGTGCCATCAGAGACTCTCAGGGGGCCCCTGAAGCTTTCTTT. Its translation is CAIRDSQGAPEAFF.

The chain has TRBV7-3 and TRBJ2-1, with D unresolved. The germline gives CDR1 SGHTA, CDR2 FQGTGA. This CDR3 is 13 amino acids long. V lost 5 bases to trimming and J lost 5 bases, with 10 bases between them. The CDR3 region has the DNA TGTGCCAGCAGCAGAAACGTGGACAATGAGCAGTTCTTC. It yields the protein CASSRNVDNEQFF.